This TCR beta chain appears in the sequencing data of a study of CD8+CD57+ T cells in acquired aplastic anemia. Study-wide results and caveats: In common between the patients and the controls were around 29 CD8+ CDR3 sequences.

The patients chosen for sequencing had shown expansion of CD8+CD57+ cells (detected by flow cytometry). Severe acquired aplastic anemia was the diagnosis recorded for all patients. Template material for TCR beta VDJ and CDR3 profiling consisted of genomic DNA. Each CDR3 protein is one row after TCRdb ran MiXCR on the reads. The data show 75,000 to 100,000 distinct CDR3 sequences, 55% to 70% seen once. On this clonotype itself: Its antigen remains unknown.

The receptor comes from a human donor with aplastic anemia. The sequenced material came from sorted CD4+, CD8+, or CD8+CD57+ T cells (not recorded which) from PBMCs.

The CDR3 loop is CASIGPGRAFF. The CDR3 region has the DNA TGTGCCAGTATTGGACCAGGACGAGCTTTCTTT. The V gene is TRBV19, the J gene TRBJ1-1; D is ambiguous. CDR1 LNHDA and CDR2 SQIVND come from the germline V gene (reference sequence). Deletions cut 7 bases from V and 10 bases from J, with 13 bases between. This CDR3 has 11 amino acids.